Listed here are 31 T cell receptor beta chains from one sample, sequenced in a study of regulatory T cells in long-lasting Graves disease. The time point: persistent/refractory GD, antithyroid drugs over 5 years with positive TRAb. The TCR library was prepared using RNA isolated from PBMCs. Construction of the TCR beta libraries employed iRepertoire HTBI primers in conjunction with Arm-PCR of CDR3 regions. A single record per CDR3 protein comes from TCRdb applying MiXCR to the multiplex PCR reads. The data hold about 660,000 distinct CDR3 sequences, with about 32% observed a single time. Sequencing was performed on peripheral blood mononuclear cells (PBMCs), taken when the disease was refractory, from a patient treated with antithyroid drugs. Every receptor here comes from a female donor with Graves disease.

Notes on this clonotype: A much more abundant neighbour one base away suggests this may be a read error. This chain links TRBV2 with TRBJ1-2, with TRBD1 matching over 10 bases. Germline CDR1 is SNHLY and CDR2 is FYNNEI. The CDR3 contains 13 residues. Written as DNA, the CDR3 is TGTGCCGGCAGGGGGGGACAGGGGAATGGCTACACCTTC. It codes for CAGRGGQGNGYTF.

This clonotype was seen a handful of times. The J gene is TRBJ1-5, the V gene TRBV6-1; TRBD1 matches 7 bases. Germline CDR1 reads MNHNS; CDR2 reads SASEGT. This CDR3 is 13 amino acids long. The trim removed 10 bases at V and 4 bases at J, leaving 7 bases unmatched. The CDR3 DNA sequence: TGTGCCATCAACCGGGACAGAAATCAGCCCCAGCATTTT. Protein: CAINRDRNQPQHF.

The chain uses TRBV28 and TRBJ2-7, with D uncertain. Trimming removed 2 bases from V and 1 base from J, with 12 bases in between. The CDR3 has 15 amino acids. The V gene's germline CDR1 is MDHEN and CDR2 SYDVKM. CDR3 sequence reads: CASSLVLARSYEQYF. DNA of the CDR3: TGTGCCAGCAGTTTAGTTCTTGCCAGATCCTACGAGCAGTACTTC.

This clonotype occurred a few times. This chain joins TRBV6-5 and TRBJ1-6; D is ambiguous. V was trimmed by 0 bases and J by 6 bases, leaving 6 bases between them. The CDR3 spans 14 residues. CDR1 and CDR2 from the germline V gene are MNHEY and SVGAGI. CDR3 in amino acids: CASSYSVLNSPLHF. The CDR3 DNA reads as TGTGCCAGCAGTTACTCGGTCCTTAATTCACCCCTCCACTTT.

This clonotype was counted a few times. The rearrangement uses TRBV6-2 or TRBV6-3 and TRBJ2-5; D possibly matches TRBD1 or TRBD2 (5 bases each). Deletions cut 0 bases from V and 1 base from J, with 18 bases between. The CDR3 contains 18 residues. Germline assignment: CDR1 MNHEY and CDR2 SVGEGT. CDR3: CASSYSRTHGATQETQYF. As DNA, the CDR3 is TGTGCCAGCAGTTACTCCAGGACTCACGGGGCTACCCAAGAGACCCAGTACTTC.

The chain uses TRBV28 and TRBJ1-2; the D is unclear. Trimming took off 2 bases at V and 7 bases at J, with 20 bases between the two ends. This CDR3 is 16 amino acids long. Looked up from germline, CDR1 is MDHEN and CDR2 is SYDVKM. CDR3 nucleotides: TGTGCCAGCAGTTTAAGGAGGGCGTCCGGTCGTGCTGGCTACACCTTC. Translated: CASSLRRASGRAGYTF.

The chain combines TRBV6-2 or TRBV6-3 with TRBJ2-3, with D hard to call. This CDR3 has 16 residues. The germline gives CDR1 MNHEY, CDR2 SVGEGT. The V end was cut by 5 bases, the J end by 1 base, with 16 bases between. The CDR3 DNA follows: TGTGCCAGCAGTGAGATGTCAAAGGTGGGCACAGATACGCAGTATTTT. It codes for CASSEMSKVGTDTQYF.

V gene TRBV5-1 combines with J gene TRBJ1-1; 7 positions agree with TRBD1. The CDR3 totals 15 residues. J was trimmed by 3 bases and V by 3 bases; bases with no gene match: 8. Per germline, CDR1 SGHRS and CDR2 YFSETQ. In DNA, the CDR3 is TGCGCCAGCAGCTCATTCAAGGGGGCGGACACTGAAGCTTTCTTT. This codes for CASSSFKGADTEAFF.

In its sample, this clonotype was seen a few times. The chain joins TRBV28 to TRBJ1-6; 7 bases are shared with TRBD1. The germline V gene has CDR1 MDHEN and CDR2 SYDVKM. V lost 5 bases to trimming and J lost 7 bases; unmatched junction nucleotides: 11. This CDR3 comprises 16 residues. CDR3 loop: CASSRDAGTANSPLHF. The CDR3 coding sequence is TGTGCCAGCAGTCGGGACGCCGGGACAGCCAATTCACCCCTCCACTTT.

This clonotype came up a few times. The chain has TRBV10-2 and TRBJ1-1; no definite D call. The V gene lost 6 bases and the J gene lost 1 base, with 12 bases spanning the gap. Germline CDR1 WSHSY, CDR2 SAAADI. CDR3 length equals 14 residues. Here the CDR3 DNA reads TGCGCCAGCAGCTCTGTTGGGCAGAACACTGAAGCTTTCTTT. Encoded protein: CASSSVGQNTEAFF.

This chain links TRBV6-1 with TRBJ2-7; 9 nucleotides match TRBD1. Trimming took 6 bases from V and 1 from J; bases not matched to a gene: 4. Germline V lookup: CDR1 MNHNS, CDR2 SASEGT. CDR3 length: 14 residues. The CDR3 sequence is CASRPDRGSYEQYF. The CDR3, as DNA: TGTGCCAGCAGACCGGACAGGGGTTCCTACGAGCAGTACTTC.

This chain links TRBV20-1 with TRBJ2-7; possibly TRBD1 for D (7 bases). The germline V and J ends were trimmed by 5 bases and 0 bases, with 17 bases remaining between them. There are 15 residues in the CDR3. Germline V CDR1 and CDR2: DFQATT, SNEGSKA (reference sequence). The CDR3 coding sequence is TGCAGTGCTCTAAATGCAGGGGGGAGCTCCTACGAGCAGTACTTC. Translated, it gives CSALNAGGSSYEQYF.

This clonotype was observed at least ten times. The chain links TRBV6-1 to TRBJ1-5, with D perhaps matching TRBD1 (6 bases). Germline assignment: CDR1 MNHNS and CDR2 SASEGT. This CDR3 has 15 amino acids. The ends were cut back, 7 bases at V and 1 base at J, with 14 bases in the middle. CDR3 residues: CASTNGGQSNQPQHF. CDR3 DNA sequence: TGTGCCAGCACAAACGGCGGACAGAGCAATCAGCCCCAGCATTTT.

The chain carries TRBV10-3 and TRBJ1-2; D is unclear. CDR3 length equals 12 residues. With 5 bases removed from V and 4 bases from J, the gap between germline ends came to 8 bases. Germline loops: CDR1 ENHRY, CDR2 SYGVKD. As DNA, the CDR3 is TGTGCCATCAGTCCACAGTCCTATGGCTACACCTTC. Translated: CAISPQSYGYTF.

DNA for the CDR3: TGTGCCAGTAGTGCCGTTGAGGGCAATCAGCCCCAGCATTTT. Its protein product is CASSAVEGNQPQHF. The genes are TRBV19 and TRBJ1-5; D is uncertain. V gave up 5 bases and J gave up 2 bases, with 10 bases separating them. The CDR3 is 14 residues long. The germline gives CDR1 LNHDA, CDR2 SQIVND (reference sequence).

This clonotype has more than one count but fewer than ten. The chain joins TRBV11-2 to TRBJ1-4; 10 bases agree with TRBD1. The CDR3 spans 15 residues. Germline CDR1 is SGHAT and CDR2 is FQNNGV. The J segment lost 6 bases and the V segment lost 3 bases, leaving 4 bases of the junction unmatched. The CDR3 nucleotides are TGTGCCAGCAGCTTGCGGGGGACAGGGGATGAAAAACTGTTTTTT. It specifies CASSLRGTGDEKLFF.

The chain has TRBV29-1 and TRBJ2-1; D tentatively fits TRBD1 or TRBD2 (5 bases each). Per germline, CDR1 SQVTM and CDR2 ANQGSEA. V gave up 0 bases and J gave up 0 bases, with 9 bases separating them. CDR3 length equals 15 residues. CDR3 residues: CSVEDPGTSYNEQFF. CDR3 DNA: TGCAGCGTTGAAGATCCTGGGACCTCCTACAATGAGCAGTTCTTC.

This clonotype was counted between two and nine times. This rearrangement joins TRBV6-1 to TRBJ1-3; weak D call: TRBD1 (5 bases). CDR3 size: 12 residues. Trimming left V 7 bases short and J 5 bases short, with 9 bases between. From germline, CDR1 is MNHNS and CDR2 SASEGT. Here the CDR3 DNA reads TGTGCCAGCACGACAGTAAGAAACACCATATATTTT. It specifies CASTTVRNTIYF.

The table lists this clonotype with many counts. The chain is built from TRBV2 and TRBJ1-6, with 7 bases identical to TRBD1. The CDR3 covers 14 residues. Germline V gene lookup returns CDR1 SNHLY and CDR2 FYNNEI. Trimming cost V 6 bases and J 6 bases; bases outside gene matches: 5. The CDR3: CASRIGQVNSPLHF. The CDR3 DNA sequence: TGTGCCAGCAGGATTGGACAGGTTAATTCACCCCTCCACTTT. Based on the CDR3 plus reference TRBV2 and TRBJ1-6, the full variable domain is EPEVTQTPSHQVTQMGQEVILRCVPISNHLYFYWYRQILGQKVEFLVSFYNNEISEKSEIFDDQFSVERPDGSNFTLKIRSTKLEDSAMYFCASRIGQVNSPLHFGNGTRLTVT.

The CDR3 is CASRLAGSSTDTQYF. The CDR3 nucleotides are TGTGCCAGCAGACTAGCGGGATCGAGCACAGATACGCAGTATTTT. The chain recombines TRBV12-3 or TRBV12-4 with TRBJ2-3; 10 positions match TRBD2. V shed 6 bases, J shed 0 bases, and the junction held 3 bases outside the gene matches. The CDR3 covers 15 residues.

V gene TRBV9 combines with J gene TRBJ1-4; no clear D. Germline CDR1 SGDLS, CDR2 YYNGEE. V was trimmed by 4 bases and J by 5 bases, leaving 12 bases between them. This CDR3 has 14 residues. The CDR3 DNA sequence: TGTGCCAGCAGCCCCGAGGGCCCGAATGAAAAACTGTTTTTT. Translation: CASSPEGPNEKLFF. Based on the CDR3 plus reference TRBV9 and TRBJ1-4, the full variable domain is DSGVTQTPKHLITATGQRVTLRCSPRSGDLSVYWYQQSLDQGLQFLIQYYNGEERAKGNILERFSAQQFPDLHSELNLSSLELGDSALYFCASSPEGPNEKLFFGSGTQLSVL.

The chain couples TRBV3-1 to TRBJ1-1, with 8 bases lining up with TRBD1. The CDR3 has 13 residues. J was trimmed by 6 bases and V by 1 base; bases with no gene match: 1. Germline values: CDR1 LGHDT, CDR2 YNNKEL (reference sequence). The CDR3 region is CASSQGQGSEAFF. Written as DNA, the CDR3 is TGTGCCAGCAGCCAAGGACAGGGGTCTGAAGCTTTCTTT. Together with reference TRBV3-1 and TRBJ1-1, the CDR3 gives the full variable domain: DTAVSQTPKYLVTQMGNDKSIKCEQNLGHDTMYWYKQDSKKFLKIMFSYNNKELIINETVPNRFSPKSPDKAHLNLHINSLELGDSAVYFCASSQGQGSEAFFGQGTRLTVV.

The chain employs TRBV18 and TRBJ2-2, with 7 bases that match TRBD2. This CDR3 has 19 amino acids. Looked up from germline, CDR1 is KGHSH and CDR2 is LQKENI. Trimming removed 2 bases from V and 0 bases from J; junction bases left unmatched: 12. CDR3 residues: CASSPMGVPSGTNTGELFF. As DNA, the CDR3 is TGTGCCAGCTCACCAATGGGAGTACCCAGCGGGACGAACACCGGGGAGCTGTTTTTT.

The chain carries TRBV19 and TRBJ1-3; D is unresolved. The CDR3 is 15 residues long. The V gene lost 7 bases and the J gene lost 0 bases, with 13 bases spanning the gap. Germline CDR1 LNHDA, CDR2 SQIVND (reference sequence). The CDR3 sequence is CASNTLADSGNTIYF. The CDR3 DNA reads as TGTGCCAGTAATACCCTCGCGGACTCTGGAAACACCATATATTTT.

The J gene is TRBJ2-7, the V gene TRBV5-1, with a weak D call TRBD2 (6 bases). The germline gives CDR1 SGHRS, CDR2 YFSETQ. This CDR3 has 14 amino acids. V shed 3 bases and J shed 0 bases, with 10 bases lying between them. Here the CDR3 DNA reads TGCGCCAGCAGCTCGGGACTTTTCTCCTACGAGCAGTACTTC. This sequence encodes CASSSGLFSYEQYF.

This clonotype has at least ten counts. The V and J genes are TRBV29-1 and TRBJ1-1; TRBD1 aligns across 8 bases. This CDR3 is built from 12 residues. The V segment lost 6 bases and the J segment 5 bases; nucleotides outside the gene matches: 5. Germline assignment: CDR1 SQVTM and CDR2 ANQGSEA. The CDR3 loop reads CSVGQGGTEAFF. The CDR3 coding sequence is TGCAGCGTCGGACAGGGTGGGACTGAAGCTTTCTTT.

This rearrangement joins TRBV12-5 to TRBJ2-2; no definite D call. The germline V and J ends were trimmed by 1 base and 8 bases, with 2 bases remaining between them. CDR1 is LGHNT, CDR2 FRNRAP, per germline. This CDR3 is built from 11 residues. The CDR3 DNA reads TGTGCTAGTGGTTTGGCTGGGGAGCTGTTTTTT. It translates to CASGLAGELFF.

This clonotype appeared many times. The chain couples TRBV28 to TRBJ1-1, with D hard to call. CDR1 is MDHEN, CDR2 SYDVKM, per germline. Deletions cut 7 bases from V and 0 bases from J, with 12 bases between. The CDR3 covers 14 residues. CDR3 in amino acids: CASINRPLNTEAFF. In DNA, the CDR3 is TGTGCCAGCATCAATCGGCCCCTGAACACTGAAGCTTTCTTT.

For this clonotype: With a much larger clone just one base away, this may be a read error. The chain recombines TRBV12-3 or TRBV12-4 with TRBJ2-2; D may correspond to TRBD1 or TRBD2 (5 bases each). CDR3 length: 13 residues. CDR3 coding DNA: TGTGCCAGCAGTTTACCGGACACCGGGGAGCTGGTTTTT. Its protein is CASSLPDTGELVF.

This rearrangement joins TRBV7-6 to TRBJ2-5, with D possibly being TRBD2 (7 bases). The V end was cut by 1 base, the J end by 1 base, with 16 bases between. The length of the CDR3 is 17 residues. Germline values: CDR1 SGHVS, CDR2 FNYEAQ. The CDR3 DNA is TGTGCCAGCAGCTTAGGGTGGGGGGGCGTAAGCCAAGAGACCCAGTACTTC. Its protein product is CASSLGWGGVSQETQYF.

The sample holds a few counts of this clonotype. The genes are TRBV20-1 and TRBJ1-1; the match to TRBD1 covers 7 bases. CDR1 and CDR2 (germline): DFQATT, SNEGSKA (reference sequence). This CDR3 has 17 amino acids. Germline trimming cut 2 bases from V and 0 bases from J; bases unmatched to any gene: 12. CDR3 loop: CSARPFDRAPMNTEAFF. DNA for the CDR3: TGCAGTGCTAGACCCTTCGACAGGGCCCCCATGAACACTGAAGCTTTCTTT.